This TCR beta chain was documented in a study of Tregs in tolerant kidney transplant recipients (dated by TCRdb to 2018 to 2020). In the study overall: The study used TCRbeta sequencing to identify donor-specific regulatory T cells before combined kidney and bone marrow transplantation, then tracked those cells after transplant. TCRbeta repertoire sequencing was used in a few healthy controls to compare several ways of expanding Tregs specific for an allogeneic donor. The investigation overall reported the following: Expanding Tregs with activated donor B cells appeared to identify the most biologically relevant and donor-specific TCRbeta repertoire. Because only a small number of patients were included, the study had limitations, and the results will need to be validated in larger populations as well as under other immunosuppression protocols. Biological reproducibility was not directly addressed, though technical replication error appeared minimal.

Thawed PBMCs were FACS-sorted into unstimulated Tregs (CD4+CD25+CD127-), CD4+ non-Tregs (CD4+CD25-), CD4 cells and CD8 cells. Healthy control blood came either as purchased buffy coats or from healthy volunteers. Healthy control blood was processed to PBMCs with a Ficoll density gradient and then cryopreserved, whereas patient PBMCs were collected both before and after transplant. Genomic DNA was extracted from sorted cells with the QIAGEN DNeasy Blood and Tissue Kit for TCRbeta CDR3 sequencing. High-throughput TCRbeta CDR3 sequencing, which included PCR amplification with bias correction and internal controls, was done commercially through immunoSEQ. The original methods were these. Unique productive TCRbeta sequences were defined by CDR3 nucleotide sequence where primers matched, otherwise by CDR3 amino acid sequence with Vbeta and Jbeta genes. To correct sorting error, sequences shared between sorted populations at a frequency ratio of 2:1 or less were removed; the rest were assigned to the higher population. A sequence was defined as donor-reactive if the sequence was expanded at least 5-fold in CFSE-low cells compared with unstimulated cells and had a frequency of at least 0.01% in CFSE-low cells. Repertoire divergence was quantified by Jensen-Shannon divergence calculated from the top 100 TCRbeta sequences ranked by frequency. When a sample had multiple sequencing runs, each run was corrected for sorting error separately and the runs were then pooled. Not all clones reach the TCRdb copy of this immuneACCESS table, which keeps in-frame sequences only. Checked studies attribute under half of the gap to unresolved V genes and leave the rest unexplained. The V and J calls and clone size are taken from that table; D and trimming were inferred from the DNA. Recorded for this sample are roughly 250,000 clones; approximately 83% of them occurred a single time. Less than 0.75% of the sample belongs to the ten largest clones.

Cut back by 2 bases and 3 bases, the V and J ends lie 10 bases apart. CDR1 and CDR2, per the germline V gene (reference sequence), are GTSNPN and SVGIG. The CDR3 contains 13 residues, cysteine and phenylalanine counted. Of all the DNA, just the CDR3 is kept, 39 bases in frame from base 1. In its sample, this clone was seen once. Which antigen it targets is not known. Nothing much larger sits one base from this clone, and base qualities are not available. The rearranged segments are TRBV30 and TRBJ1-1; the D gene cannot be resolved reliably. The specimen sequenced was CD4+ T cells from blood. The receptor comes from a human donor in good health. The CDR3 has the sequence CAWSNSRYTEAFF. The sequenced DNA is TGTGCCTGGAGTAACTCGCGTTACACTGAAGCTTTCTTT.